One sample yielded the 6 T cell receptor beta chains listed below, sequenced in a study of shared clonotypes between healthy human individuals. The naive CD8 subset, CD45RO-negative cells positively selected for CCR7, excluded terminally differentiated effector memory CD45RA+ cells. Clones were sequenced by immunoSEQ multiplex PCR, and TCRdb holds only the in-frame ones, with some missing. The sample records about 2.2 million clones, around 93% being singletons. The sample was naive CD8+ T cells from PBMCs. Receptors originate from a man aged 18 to 29 in good health. Some clones in this sample may be carry-over from other donors' samples.

V is TRBV29-1 and J is TRBJ2-2; 8 positions match TRBD1. Germline CDR1 is SQVTM and CDR2 is ANQGSEA. The ends lost 1 base at V and 4 bases at J; junction bases unmatched: 8. This CDR3 is 16 amino acids long. CDR3 bases: TGCAGCGTTGAAGCCAGGGACAGGATTGGCACCGGGGAGCTGTTTTTT. It specifies CSVEARDRIGTGELFF.

V usage is TRBV27 and J usage is TRBJ2-5, with TRBD1 matching 8 bases. Losses at the gene ends were 5 bases for V and 1 base for J; bases not matched to a gene: 6. The CDR3 runs 15 residues. Looked up from germline, CDR1 is MNHEY and CDR2 is SMNVEV (reference sequence). The chain's CDR3 is CASSKNRGIQETQYF. CDR3 DNA sequence: TGTGCCAGCAGTAAGAACAGGGGGATCCAAGAGACCCAGTACTTC.

This clone has a single count. The chain uses TRBV7-9 and TRBJ2-5; D may correspond to TRBD1 or TRBD2 (6 bases each). Looked up from germline, CDR1 is SEHNR and CDR2 is FQNEAQ (reference sequence). The CDR3 spans 15 residues. Trimming removed 5 bases at V and 9 bases at J, with 22 bases between. The CDR3 bases are TGTGCCAGCAGCCGGGGCCAGGAGGGGACATTGGCCCAGTACTTC. Its protein product is CASSRGQEGTLAQYF.

This clone occurred a few times. The chain is built from TRBV2 and TRBJ2-2, with D unresolved. V dropped 6 bases and J dropped 10 bases, with 9 bases sitting between them. Germline V gene data show CDR1 as SNHLY and CDR2 as FYNNEI. The CDR3 sequence is 11 residues long. The CDR3 spells CASSASVELFF. The CDR3 DNA reads as TGTGCCAGCAGCGCTTCAGTGGAGCTGTTTTTT.

J is TRBJ2-5 and V is TRBV25-1; no firm D call. CDR3 length: 13 amino acids. Germline V gene lookup returns CDR1 MGHDK and CDR2 SYGVNS. Trimming took off 4 bases at V and 2 bases at J, with 8 bases between the two ends. This CDR3 is CASSGSIQETQYF. The CDR3 DNA reads as TGTGCCAGCAGTGGCAGCATACAAGAGACCCAGTACTTC.

The chain employs TRBV20-1 and TRBJ1-2; no definite D call. This CDR3 is built from 9 residues. V gave up 7 bases and J gave up 7 bases, with 7 bases separating them. Looked up from germline, CDR1 is DFQATT and CDR2 is SNEGSKA (reference sequence). CDR3: CSVLGGYTF. The CDR3 DNA sequence: TGCAGTGTTCTAGGTGGCTACACCTTC.